The clone carrying this T cell receptor beta chain has just a few counts. No antigen is known for it. The J segment lost 2 bases and the V segment lost 6 bases, leaving 13 bases of the junction unmatched. CDR1 is LGHDT and CDR2 is YNNKEL in the germline V gene (reference sequence). CDR3 length: 18 amino acids. The data are from a study of blood T cells in healthy people across ages. Primed by a sample-barcoded 5' primer and a J-beta primer mix, a second PCR proceeded for roughly 6 to 12 cycles. MiXCR was run by TCRdb on the 5' RACE reads, yielding one entry per CDR3 protein. The sample consists of approximately 1.5 million distinct CDR3 sequences, about 31% of them appearing once. Study findings and constraints: Naive T cell percentage strongly correlated with TCR beta diversity.

Peripheral blood from each donor was collected in a volume of approximately 9.2 milliliters. PBMCs were isolated at a quantity of at least 7 million per sample. The sequenced sample was blood. The clonotype originates from a woman in her 30s in good health. The chain joins TRBV3-1 to TRBJ1-4; 9 nucleotides align to TRBD1. CDR3 region: CASSPTGGVAFTNEKLFF. DNA for the CDR3: TGTGCCAGCAGTCCGACAGGGGGAGTTGCCTTCACTAATGAAAAACTGTTTTTT.